A single T cell receptor beta chain is shown here with its context. CDR1 is MGHRA and CDR2 is YSYEKL in the germline V gene. The CDR3 contains 19 residues. Trimming stripped 0 bases from V and 2 bases from J, with 17 bases between. This table comes from immunoSEQ multiplex PCR, and its TCRdb copy is limited to in-frame clones, with some not included. The sample includes 250,000 to 400,000 clones, around 90% of them seen just once. The record originates from a study of cytomegalovirus exposure and HLA in healthy donors. This chain joins TRBV4-1 and TRBJ1-6, with a weak D call TRBD1 (6 bases). What was sequenced was PBMCs. The source of this sequence is a man under 40 in good health and CMV-seronegative. This chain's CDR3 is CASSQDGTFEGTYNSPLHF. For the CDR3, the DNA is TGCGCCAGCAGCCAAGATGGGACATTCGAGGGAACCTATAATTCACCCCTCCACTTT.